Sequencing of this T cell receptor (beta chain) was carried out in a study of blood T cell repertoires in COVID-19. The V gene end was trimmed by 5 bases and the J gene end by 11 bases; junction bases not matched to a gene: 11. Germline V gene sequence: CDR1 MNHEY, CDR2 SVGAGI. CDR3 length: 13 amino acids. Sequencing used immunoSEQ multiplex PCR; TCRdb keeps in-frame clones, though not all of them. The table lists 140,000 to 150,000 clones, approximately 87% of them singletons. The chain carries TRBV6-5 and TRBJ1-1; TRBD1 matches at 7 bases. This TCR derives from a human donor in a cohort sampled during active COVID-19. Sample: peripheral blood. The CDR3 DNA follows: TGTGCCAGCAGTCTAGAAGGACAGGTCTTTGCTTTCTTT. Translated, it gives CASSLEGQVFAFF.